Listed below are T cell receptor beta chains from one sample, sequenced in a study of cytomegalovirus exposure and HLA in healthy donors. Method: immunoSEQ multiplex PCR; TCRdb's copy keeps in-frame clones and lacks some. Of 160,000 or so clones in the sample, around 84% were seen once. Source material: PBMCs. Every receptor here comes from a woman in her thirties or forties in good health and CMV-seronegative. Both conserved end residues are part of each CDR3. D genes are given only for firm matches.

CASSLSPGNYGYTF | TGTGCCAGCAGCTTAAGTCCGGGGAACTATGGCTACACCTTC | TRBJ1-2 | - | TRBV7-6
CASSLEPGGSDYTEAFF | TGCGCCAGCAGCTTGGAACCGGGTGGAAGTGATTACACTGAAGCTTTCTTT | TRBJ1-1 | - | TRBV5-1
CASTPRRGDTGELFF | TGTGCCAGCACCCCCAGGCGGGGGGACACCGGGGAGCTGTTTTTT | TRBJ2-2 | TRBD2 | TRBV6-6
CASSLAYASYEQYF | TGTGCCAGCAGCTTGGCCTATGCGTCCTACGAGCAGTACTTC | TRBJ2-7 | - | TRBV5-5
CASSLFSGIFRGYTF | TGTGCCAGCAGCTTGTTCTCGGGGATCTTTCGCGGCTACACCTTC | TRBJ1-2 | - | TRBV5-6
CAISESVTSTDTQYF | TGTGCCATCAGTGAGTCGGTGACTAGCACAGATACGCAGTATTTT | TRBJ2-3 | - | TRBV10-3
CASSDANTGELFF | TGTGCCAGCAGTGACGCGAACACCGGGGAGCTGTTTTTT | TRBJ2-2 | - | TRBV2
CASRGDEGYGYTF | TGCGCCAGCAGAGGCGACGAGGGCTATGGCTACACCTTC | TRBJ1-2 | - | TRBV23-1
CASSSSPGGQGDTQYF | TGCGCCAGCAGCTCCAGTCCGGGGGGGCAGGGAGATACGCAGTATTTT | TRBJ2-3 | TRBD2 | TRBV5-1
CASYASDTQYF | TGCGCCAGCTACGCGTCAGATACGCAGTATTTT | TRBJ2-3 | - | TRBV10-2
CASSPGQGALGYTF | TGTGCCAGCAGTCCGGGACAGGGGGCGCTTGGCTACACCTTC | TRBJ1-2 | TRBD1 | TRBV27
CASSRDRGPDTQYF | TGTGCCAGCAGCCGCGACAGGGGGCCCGATACGCAGTATTTT | TRBJ2-3 | TRBD1 | TRBV6-1
CASSEMRGHNQPQHF | TGTGCCAGCAGTGAAATGAGGGGACACAATCAGCCCCAGCATTTT | TRBJ1-5 | - | TRBV6-1
CASSVEGAETEAFF | TGTGCCAGTAGCGTGGAGGGGGCGGAAACTGAAGCTTTCTTT | TRBJ1-1 | TRBD1 | TRBV19
CASSEGGGRGISEAFF | TGTGCCAGCAGTGAAGGAGGGGGCAGGGGTATCTCTGAAGCTTTCTTT | TRBJ1-1 | TRBD1 | TRBV2
CASSPPYGQGDFEAFF | TGCGCCAGCAGCCCCCCTTATGGACAGGGGGACTTTGAAGCTTTCTTT | TRBJ1-1 | TRBD1 | TRBV4-1
CASSFSSGSGELFF | TGTGCCAGCAGCTTCAGTTCGGGATCCGGGGAGCTGTTTTTT | TRBJ2-2 | - | TRBV7-2
CASSPDGNYGYTF | TGTGCCAGCAGCCCCGACGGGAACTATGGCTACACCTTC | TRBJ1-2 | - | TRBV5-4
CASSGSAGGARETQYF | TGTGCCAGCAGTGGAAGCGCGGGGGGGGCAAGGGAGACCCAGTACTTC | TRBJ2-5 | TRBD2 | TRBV2
CASSRQGRDEKLFF | TGTGCCAGCAGTCGCCAGGGGCGGGATGAAAAACTGTTTTTT | TRBJ1-4 | - | TRBV27
CASSLDELGGNTIYF | TGTGCCAGCAGCTTAGATGAACTTGGTGGAAACACCATATATTTT | TRBJ1-3 | - | TRBV7-9
CASSPDPGHKEAFF | TGTGCCAGCTCACCAGACCCGGGACACAAAGAAGCTTTCTTT | TRBJ1-1 | - | TRBV18
CASSEGGIRNQPQHF | TGCGCCAGCAGCGAAGGGGGAATTCGCAATCAGCCCCAGCATTTT | TRBJ1-5 | - | TRBV5-1
CASSLGPATANYGYTF | TGTGCCAGCAGCTTGGGGCCCGCCACCGCTAACTATGGCTACACCTTC | TRBJ1-2 | - | TRBV5-4
CASSQLATTDTQYF | TGTGCCAGCAGCCAACTAGCGACCACAGATACGCAGTATTTT | TRBJ2-3 | TRBD2 | TRBV5-4
CASREQGFATEAFF | TGTGCCAGCAGGGAACAGGGATTTGCGACTGAAGCTTTCTTT | TRBJ1-1 | - | TRBV6-4
CASSPPSGTGGIKPEAFF | TGTGCCAGCTCACCCCCATCCGGGACAGGGGGAATCAAGCCTGAAGCTTTCTTT | TRBJ1-1 | TRBD1 | TRBV18